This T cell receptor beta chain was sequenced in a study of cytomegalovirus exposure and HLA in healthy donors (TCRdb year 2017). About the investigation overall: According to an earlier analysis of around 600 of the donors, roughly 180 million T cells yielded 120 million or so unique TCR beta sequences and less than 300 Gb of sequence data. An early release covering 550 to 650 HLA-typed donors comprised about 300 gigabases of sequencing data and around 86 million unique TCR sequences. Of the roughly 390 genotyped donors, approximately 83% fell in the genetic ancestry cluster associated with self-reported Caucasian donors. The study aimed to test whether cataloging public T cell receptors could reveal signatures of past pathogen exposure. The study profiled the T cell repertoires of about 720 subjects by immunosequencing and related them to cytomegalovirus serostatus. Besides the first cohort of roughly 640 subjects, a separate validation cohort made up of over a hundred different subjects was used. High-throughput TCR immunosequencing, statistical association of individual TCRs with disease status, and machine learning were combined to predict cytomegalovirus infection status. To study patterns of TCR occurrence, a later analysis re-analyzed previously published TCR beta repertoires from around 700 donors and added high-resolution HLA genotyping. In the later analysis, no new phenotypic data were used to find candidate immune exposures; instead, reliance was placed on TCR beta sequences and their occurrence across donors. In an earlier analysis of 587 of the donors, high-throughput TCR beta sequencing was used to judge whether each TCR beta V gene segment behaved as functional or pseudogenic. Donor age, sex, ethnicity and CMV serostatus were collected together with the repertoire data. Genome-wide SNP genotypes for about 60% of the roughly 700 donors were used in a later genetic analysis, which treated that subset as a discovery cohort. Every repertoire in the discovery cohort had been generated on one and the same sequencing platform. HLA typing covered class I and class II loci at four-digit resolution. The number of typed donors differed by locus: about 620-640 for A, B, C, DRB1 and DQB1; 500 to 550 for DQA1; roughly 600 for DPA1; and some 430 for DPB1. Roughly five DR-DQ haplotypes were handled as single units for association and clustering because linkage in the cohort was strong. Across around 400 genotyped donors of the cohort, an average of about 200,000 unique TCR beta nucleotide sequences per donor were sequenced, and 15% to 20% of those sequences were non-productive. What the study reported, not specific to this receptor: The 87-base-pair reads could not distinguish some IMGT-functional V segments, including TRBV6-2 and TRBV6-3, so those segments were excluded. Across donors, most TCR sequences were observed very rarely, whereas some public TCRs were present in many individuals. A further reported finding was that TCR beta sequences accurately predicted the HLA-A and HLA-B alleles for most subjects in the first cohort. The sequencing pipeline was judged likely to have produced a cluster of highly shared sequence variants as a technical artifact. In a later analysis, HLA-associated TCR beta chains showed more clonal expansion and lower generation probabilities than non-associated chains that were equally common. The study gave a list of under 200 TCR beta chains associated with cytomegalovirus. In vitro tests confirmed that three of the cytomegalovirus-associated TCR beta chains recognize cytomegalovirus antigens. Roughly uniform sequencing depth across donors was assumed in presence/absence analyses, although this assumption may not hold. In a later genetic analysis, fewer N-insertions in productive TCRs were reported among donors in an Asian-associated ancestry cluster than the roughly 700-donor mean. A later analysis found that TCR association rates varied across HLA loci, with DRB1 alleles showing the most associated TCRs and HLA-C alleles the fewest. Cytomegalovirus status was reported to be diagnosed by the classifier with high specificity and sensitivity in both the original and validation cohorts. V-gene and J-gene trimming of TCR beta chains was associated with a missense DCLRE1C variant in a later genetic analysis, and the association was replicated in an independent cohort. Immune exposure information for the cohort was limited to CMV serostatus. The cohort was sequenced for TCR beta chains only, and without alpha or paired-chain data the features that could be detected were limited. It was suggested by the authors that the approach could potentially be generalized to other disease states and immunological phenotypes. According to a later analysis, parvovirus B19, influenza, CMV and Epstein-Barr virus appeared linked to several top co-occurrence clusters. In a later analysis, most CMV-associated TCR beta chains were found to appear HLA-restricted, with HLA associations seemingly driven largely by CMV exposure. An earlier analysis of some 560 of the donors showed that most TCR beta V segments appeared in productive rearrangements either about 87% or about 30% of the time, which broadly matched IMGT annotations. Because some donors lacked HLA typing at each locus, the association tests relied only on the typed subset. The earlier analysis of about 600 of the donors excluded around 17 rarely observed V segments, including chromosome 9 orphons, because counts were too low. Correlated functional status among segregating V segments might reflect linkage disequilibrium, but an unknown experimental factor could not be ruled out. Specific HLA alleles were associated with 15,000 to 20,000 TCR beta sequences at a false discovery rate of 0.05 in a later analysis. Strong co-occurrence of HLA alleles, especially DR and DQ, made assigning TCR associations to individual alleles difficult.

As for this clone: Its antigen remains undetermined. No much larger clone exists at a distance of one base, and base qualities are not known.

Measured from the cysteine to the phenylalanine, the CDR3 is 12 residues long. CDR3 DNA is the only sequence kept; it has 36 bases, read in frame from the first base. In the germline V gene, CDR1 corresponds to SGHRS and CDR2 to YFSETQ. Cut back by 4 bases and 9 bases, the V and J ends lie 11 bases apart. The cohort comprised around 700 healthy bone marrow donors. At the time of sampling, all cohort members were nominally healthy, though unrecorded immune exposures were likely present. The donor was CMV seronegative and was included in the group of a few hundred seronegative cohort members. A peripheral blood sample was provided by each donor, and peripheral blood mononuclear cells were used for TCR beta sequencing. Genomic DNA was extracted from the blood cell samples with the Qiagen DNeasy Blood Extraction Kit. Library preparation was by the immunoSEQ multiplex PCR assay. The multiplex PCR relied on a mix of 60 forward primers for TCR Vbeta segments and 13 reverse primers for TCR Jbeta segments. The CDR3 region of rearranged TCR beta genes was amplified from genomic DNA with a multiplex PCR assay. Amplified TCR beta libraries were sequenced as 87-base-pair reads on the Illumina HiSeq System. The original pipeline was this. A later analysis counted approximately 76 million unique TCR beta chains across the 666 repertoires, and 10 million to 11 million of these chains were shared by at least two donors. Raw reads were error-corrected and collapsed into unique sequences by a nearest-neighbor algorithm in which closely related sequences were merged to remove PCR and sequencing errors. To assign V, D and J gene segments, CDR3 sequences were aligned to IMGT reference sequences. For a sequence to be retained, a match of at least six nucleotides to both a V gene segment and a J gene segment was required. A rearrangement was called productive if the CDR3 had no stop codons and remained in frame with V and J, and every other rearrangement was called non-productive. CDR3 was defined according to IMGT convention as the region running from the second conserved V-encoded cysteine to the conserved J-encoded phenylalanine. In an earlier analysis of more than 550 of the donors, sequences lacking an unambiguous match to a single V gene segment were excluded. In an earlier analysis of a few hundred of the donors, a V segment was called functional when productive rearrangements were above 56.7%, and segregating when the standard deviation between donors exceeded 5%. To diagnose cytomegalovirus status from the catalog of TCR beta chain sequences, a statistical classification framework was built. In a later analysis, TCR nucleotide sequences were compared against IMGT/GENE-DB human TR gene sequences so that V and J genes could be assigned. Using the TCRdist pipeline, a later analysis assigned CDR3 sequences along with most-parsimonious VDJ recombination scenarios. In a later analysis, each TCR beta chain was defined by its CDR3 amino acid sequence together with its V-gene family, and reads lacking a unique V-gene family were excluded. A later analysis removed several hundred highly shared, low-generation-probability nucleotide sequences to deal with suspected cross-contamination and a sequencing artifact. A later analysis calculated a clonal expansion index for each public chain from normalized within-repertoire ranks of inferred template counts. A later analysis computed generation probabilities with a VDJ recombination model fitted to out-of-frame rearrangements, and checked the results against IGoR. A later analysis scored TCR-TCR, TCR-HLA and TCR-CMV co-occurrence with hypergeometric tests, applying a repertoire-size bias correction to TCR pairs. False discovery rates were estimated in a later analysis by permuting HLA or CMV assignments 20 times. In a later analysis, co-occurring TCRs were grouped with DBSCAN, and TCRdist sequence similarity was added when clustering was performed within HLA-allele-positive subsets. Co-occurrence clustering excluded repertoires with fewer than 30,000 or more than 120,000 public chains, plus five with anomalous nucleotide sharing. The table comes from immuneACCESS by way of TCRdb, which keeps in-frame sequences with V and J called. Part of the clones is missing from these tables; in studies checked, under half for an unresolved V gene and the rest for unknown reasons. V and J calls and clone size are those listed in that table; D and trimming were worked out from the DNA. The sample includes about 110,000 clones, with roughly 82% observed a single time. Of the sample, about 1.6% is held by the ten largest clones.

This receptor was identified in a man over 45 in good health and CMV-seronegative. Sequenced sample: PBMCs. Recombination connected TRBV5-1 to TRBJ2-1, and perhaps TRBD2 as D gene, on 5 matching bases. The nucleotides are TGCGCCAGCAGCCGGGATCTGGGTGAGCAGTTCTTC. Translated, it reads CASSRDLGEQFF.